Listed here are 15 T cell receptor beta chains from one sample, sequenced in a study of early T cells in non-severe SARS-CoV-2 infection (dated by TCRdb to the early 2020s). The library was built by means of 5' RACE. TCRdb shows the sequencer as NextSeq 500. TCRdb reprocessed the public reads (quality trimming at Q25 with fastp, clone calling with MiXCR) and kept in-frame beta chains. Entries are consolidated by CDR3 protein sequence, retaining the most common genes and DNA. For this sample the table gives 70,000 or so distinct CDR3 sequences, of which around 13% were detected only once. Jointly, the top ten make up around 15% of the sample. The sequenced sample was whole blood. Receptors originate from an adult who was a healthcare worker with PCR-confirmed SARS-CoV-2 infection or an uninfected control (not recorded which).

In this sample, this clonotype turned up many times. This chain joins TRBV6-2 or TRBV6-3 and TRBJ2-1, with D tentatively TRBD1 or TRBD2 (6 bases each). Germline CDR1 reads MNHEY; CDR2 reads SVGEGT. The CDR3 covers 14 residues. V was shortened by 4 bases and J by 4 bases, with 11 bases between the two germline ends. CDR3 coding DNA: TGTGCCAGCAGTTCTGGGGGGCCATACAATGAGCAGTTCTTC. As protein: CASSSGGPYNEQFF.

This clonotype was seen ten or more times. V and J are TRBV7-7 and TRBJ2-3, with a weak D call TRBD1 (6 bases). The CDR3 totals 15 residues. V was pared by 4 bases and J by 5 bases, with 16 bases between. The V gene's germline CDR1 is SSHAT and CDR2 FNYEAQ (reference sequence). The CDR3 bases are TGTGCCAGCAGCTCTCAGGGGATGGTGGGAGATACGCAGTATTTT. It encodes CASSSQGMVGDTQYF.

This clonotype showed up many times. Germline is not matched at one junction end, which may reflect a read error. The chain uses TRBV20-1 and TRBJ1-2; maybe TRBD1 (5 bases). The CDR3 is made up of 14 amino acids. CDR1 is DFQATT, CDR2 SNEGSKA, per germline (reference sequence). CDR3 residues: CSTRVAGPGEGYTF. For the CDR3, the DNA is TGCAGTACTAGGGTAGCGGGGCCTGGTGAGGGCTACACCTTC.

This clonotype has just a few counts. The V call is TRBV28, the J call TRBJ2-3; D perhaps matches TRBD2 (7 bases). The CDR3 has 14 amino acids. Germline V gene data show CDR1 as MDHEN and CDR2 as SYDVKM. Trimming removed 5 bases at V and 5 bases at J, with 14 bases between. The DNA of the CDR3 is TGTGCCAGCAGTACAGGGAGGGTCGGAGATACGCAGTATTTT. Protein product: CASSTGRVGDTQYF.

V gene TRBV6-1 combines with J gene TRBJ2-6; no definite D call. The germline CDR1 and CDR2 sequences are MNHNS and SASEGT. V dropped 6 bases and J dropped 0 bases, with 21 bases sitting between them. The length of the CDR3 is 19 residues. CDR3 region: CASSGRWAADPSGANVLTF. CDR3 sequence (DNA): TGTGCCAGCAGCGGGCGTTGGGCCGCGGACCCCTCTGGGGCCAACGTCCTGACTTTC.

The chain employs TRBV7-2 and TRBJ2-1; D is unclear. Trimming pared 0 bases from V and 0 bases from J, leaving 9 bases between. CDR1 and CDR2 (germline): SGHTA, FQGNSA. CDR3 length: 16 amino acids. The DNA for the CDR3 is TGTGCCAGCAGCTTAGCCATAGGATTCTCCTACAATGAGCAGTTCTTC. Its protein product is CASSLAIGFSYNEQFF.

This clonotype appeared many times. J is TRBJ1-6 and V is TRBV2; D is uncertain. CDR3 length: 15 amino acids. Germline CDR1 and CDR2: SNHLY and FYNNEI. V was cut by 4 bases and J by 8 bases, with 15 bases left in between. In nucleotides, the CDR3 is TGTGCCAGCAGTGGGTTTAGAAGGTCCGATTCACCCCTCCACTTT. Amino acids: CASSGFRRSDSPLHF.

This clonotype has only a few counts. This chain uses TRBV2 with TRBJ2-2; no firm D call. The CDR3 spans 11 residues. Germline V gene sequence: CDR1 SNHLY, CDR2 FYNNEI. V was trimmed by 7 bases and J by 7 bases, leaving 7 bases between them. The CDR3 here is CASKGFGELFF. The CDR3 DNA follows: TGTGCCAGCAAGGGCTTCGGGGAGCTGTTTTTT.

The V and J genes are TRBV2 and TRBJ1-4, with no clear D. CDR1 is SNHLY and CDR2 is FYNNEI in the germline V gene. The CDR3 totals 14 residues. V was trimmed by 7 bases and J by 0 bases, leaving 9 bases between them. The CDR3: CASTSITTNEKLFF. The CDR3 DNA sequence: TGTGCCAGCACCTCCATTACAACTAATGAAAAACTGTTTTTT.

This clonotype was recorded a few times. V and J are TRBV12-3 or TRBV12-4 and TRBJ2-7; 13 nucleotides line up with TRBD2. The CDR3 length is 15 residues. The V gene end was trimmed by 5 bases and the J gene end by 3 bases; junction bases not matched to a gene: 4. CDR3 bases: TGTGCCAGCAGTGCGGGACTAGCGGGGATCTACGAGCAGTACTTC. This sequence encodes CASSAGLAGIYEQYF.

This clonotype came up a few times. The chain combines TRBV11-2 with TRBJ2-2; D perhaps matches TRBD2 (6 bases). The CDR3 extends over 15 amino acids. In germline, CDR1 is SGHAT, CDR2 FQNNGV. Between the trimmed V and J ends, which lost 5 bases and 6 bases, there was a span of 16 bases. The CDR3 spells CASSQPGVLAGELFF. CDR3 coding DNA: TGTGCCAGCAGCCAGCCGGGGGTTCTGGCCGGGGAGCTGTTTTTT.

This clonotype came up many times. The chain employs TRBV2 and TRBJ1-1; tentatively, D is TRBD1 (6 bases). The CDR3 is 14 amino acids. The V end was cut by 10 bases, the J end by 1 base, with 16 bases between. CDR1 and CDR2 from the germline V gene are SNHLY and FYNNEI. In nucleotides, the CDR3 is TGTGCCACCACTTTCAGGGGATCGAACACTGAAGCTTTCTTT. Protein sequence: CATTFRGSNTEAFF.

The chain recombines TRBV28 with TRBJ1-1; TRBD1 aligns across 7 bases. The germline V gene has CDR1 MDHEN and CDR2 SYDVKM. The V gene end was trimmed by 6 bases and the J gene end by 0 bases; junction bases not matched to a gene: 4. CDR3 length: 14 amino acids. The CDR3 protein is CASRLQGMNTEAFF. DNA of the CDR3: TGTGCCAGCAGGCTACAGGGGATGAACACTGAAGCTTTCTTT.

This clonotype showed up just a few times. The chain has TRBV6-5 and TRBJ1-5; 9 nucleotides agree with TRBD1. This CDR3 has 14 amino acids. Trimming at V came to 6 bases and at J to 5 bases, leaving 5 bases not matched to a gene. The germline gives CDR1 MNHEY, CDR2 SVGAGI. The CDR3 is CASRSQGADQPQHF. The CDR3 DNA reads TGTGCCAGCAGGTCACAGGGGGCAGATCAGCCCCAGCATTTT.

V usage is TRBV9 and J usage is TRBJ2-3, with 7 bases lining up with TRBD2. After removal of 4 bases from V and 1 base from J, the junction contained 6 bases not matched to a gene. CDR1 is SGDLS and CDR2 is YYNGEE in the germline V gene. The CDR3 is made up of 15 amino acids. The CDR3 is CASSPTSAGTDTQYF. The CDR3 DNA is TGTGCCAGCAGCCCTACTAGCGCTGGCACAGATACGCAGTATTTT.